The rows below give T cell receptor beta chains drawn from one sample of a study of shared clonotypes between healthy human individuals. Sequencing used immunoSEQ multiplex PCR; TCRdb keeps in-frame clones, though not all of them. The profile shows around 500,000 clones, 81% of them singletons. The sequenced sample was PBMCs. The receptors derive from a woman between 35 and 50 years old in good health. Some clones in this sample may be carry-over from other donors' samples. The CDR3 runs from the conserved cysteine through the conserved F or W. D genes are given only for firm matches. Clone size is given for some rows only: seen once, a few or many times, or a class if the clone is expanded.

TRBJ1-1 - - TRBV27 TGTGCCAGCAGTTTATCTTCGGGGAGGACTGAAGCTTTCTTT CASSLSSGRTEAFF
TRBJ2-7 - - TRBV6-6 TGTGCCAGCAGTTACTCATCCTACGAGCAGTACTTC CASSYSSYEQYF
TRBJ2-3 - - TRBV5-6 TGTGCCAGCAGCTTGGTTGACGGGACGGGCACAGATACGCAGTATTTT CASSLVDGTGTDTQYF
TRBJ1-5 - TRBD1 TRBV2 TGTGCCAGCAGTGATCGGGACAGATCTCAGCCCCAGCATTTT CASSDRDRSQPQHF
TRBJ2-1 - - TRBV2 TGTGCCAGCAGTGAGCATTCACTAACCACGATCAATGAGCAGTTCTTC CASSEHSLTTINEQFF
TRBJ2-1 - - TRBV4-3 TGCGCCAGCAGCCCCCAGGTTAGCGCCACAAACTCCTACAATGAGCAGTTCTTC CASSPQVSATNSYNEQFF
TRBJ2-1 - - TRBV27 TGTGCCAGCAGTTCCCTCTCCGGGTCGACCTACAATGAGCAGTTCTTC CASSSLSGSTYNEQFF
TRBJ1-1 - - TRBV28 TGTGCCAGCAGTCCCCCAGGGTCTTCACGGGAAGCTTTCTTT CASSPPGSSREAFF
TRBJ1-1 - - TRBV19 TGTGCCAGTAGGGCGGACACGAACACTGAAGCTTTCTTT CASRADTNTEAFF
TRBJ2-5 - - TRBV7-9 TGTGCCAGCAGTTTAGCCCTAGAGAGACAGCCCCAGTACTTC CASSLALERQPQYF
TRBJ2-5 - TRBD1 TRBV7-3 TGTGCCAGCAGCCCCGGGACAGACTTTAAAGAGACCCAGTACTTC CASSPGTDFKETQYF
TRBJ2-7 - TRBD2 TRBV4-2 TGTGCCAGCAGCCAAGATGGGGCTAGCGGGAAATTCGGGCAGTACTTC CASSQDGASGKFGQYF
TRBJ2-2 - TRBD2 TRBV5-8 TGTGCCAGCAGCTCCGCCAGCGGGAGGGCCTTCGGCGGGGAGCTGTTTTTT CASSSASGRAFGGELFF
TRBJ2-1 - TRBD1 TRBV15 TGTGCCACCAGCAGATTTCGGACAGGGGGATGGGGTGAGCAGTTCTTC CATSRFRTGGWGEQFF
TRBJ2-3 - - TRBV7-9 TGTGCCAGCAGCTTAACCGGGATAAGCACAGATACGCAGTATTTT CASSLTGISTDTQYF
TRBJ2-7 - TRBD2 TRBV5-1 TGCGCCAGCAGCTTGGGACTAGCGGGAGGCGAGCAGTACTTC CASSLGLAGGEQYF
TRBJ1-5 - - TRBV15 TGTGCCACCAGCAGGAGGGACAACTATCAGCCCCAGCATTTT CATSRRDNYQPQHF
TRBJ2-7 few TRBD1 TRBV27 TGTGCCAGCAAAAATGGACAGGGTTTCTCCTACGAGCAGTACTTC CASKNGQGFSYEQYF
TRBJ2-3 - - TRBV7-6 TGTGCCAGCAGCTTACGGCGCGGAGGCCTCGCAGATACGCAGTATTTT CASSLRRGGLADTQYF
TRBJ2-7 - - TRBV6-5 TGTGCCAGCAGTTACTCGAGTTCTTACGAGCAGTACTTC CASSYSSSYEQYF
TRBJ1-1 - - TRBV19 TGTGCCAGTAGTCGGGGGGCCGGATATCCTGAAGCTTTCTTT CASSRGAGYPEAFF
TRBJ2-1 - TRBD1 TRBV10-1 TGCGCCAGCAGTAACTCCGGGACAGAGGACAATGAGCAGTTCTTC CASSNSGTEDNEQFF
TRBJ1-5 - - TRBV18 TGTGCCAGCTCACTCTCCAGGGGTCAGCCCCAGCATTTT CASSLSRGQPQHF
TRBJ1-3 - - TRBV4-2 TGTGCCAGCAGCCAGCAAGCGGACCCTGGAAACACCATATATTTT CASSQQADPGNTIYF
TRBJ1-2 - - TRBV25-1 TGTGCCAGCAGTGAATACGGGGACGCCTATGGCTACACCTTC CASSEYGDAYGYTF
TRBJ2-7 - - TRBV7-2 TGTGCCAGCAGCTTATATGTGGATCAGGTTGGGGTTTCCGAGCAGTACTTC CASSLYVDQVGVSEQYF
TRBJ2-5 many - TRBV6-5 TGTGCCAGCAGTTACGGTCGGAGACTACCCCAAGAGACCCAGTACTTC CASSYGRRLPQETQYF
TRBJ2-6 - - TRBV7-9 TGTGCCAGCACCCCAGGATCTGGGGCCAACGTCCTGACTTTC CASTPGSGANVLTF
TRBJ2-7 many - TRBV28 TGTGCCAGCAGTTTGACGACAGCCGAATACGAGCAGTACTTC CASSLTTAEYEQYF